Following are 3 T cell receptor beta chains from one sample sequenced in a study of vaccination and CD4 T cells after COVID-19. Treatment here: roughly nine-day PBMC culture with coronavirus spike peptide pools or control peptides (ViraFEST assay). Sequenced with the Oncomine TCR Beta short-read assay was DNA taken from cultured CD4+ T cells. TCRdb redid the calling of the PCR reads with MiXCR, one entry per CDR3 protein. The table has around 20,000 distinct CDR3 sequences, approximately 40% seen once. Their antigens remain unidentified. The sample here was CD4+ T cells from blood, cultured in vitro, taken before SARS-CoV-2 vaccination. The receptors shown here come from a human donor who had recovered from COVID-19.

The chain joins TRBV6-1 to TRBJ1-5; 7 positions match TRBD1. This CDR3 is 14 amino acids long. Germline CDR1 reads MNHNS; CDR2 reads SASEGT. V trimming: 5 bases; J trimming: 4 bases; junction bases outside the gene matches: 5. The CDR3 nucleotides read TGTGCCAGCAGTAGGACAGGAGAGAATCAGCCCCAGCATTTT. Its translation is CASSRTGENQPQHF.

The rearrangement uses TRBV15 and TRBJ1-1; D ambiguous. This CDR3 is 14 amino acids long. CDR1 and CDR2 from the germline V gene are LNHNV and YYDKDF (reference sequence). V shed 0 bases and J shed 11 bases, with 16 bases lying between them. CDR3 in amino acids: CATSREKTAQRAFF. CDR3 in DNA: TGTGCCACCAGCAGAGAAAAAACGGCCCAACGTGCTTTCTTT.

This clonotype occurred a few times. The chain carries TRBV6-1 and TRBJ2-5, with 7 bases matching TRBD2. Germline loops: CDR1 MNHNS, CDR2 SASEGT. V trimming: 6 bases; J trimming: 5 bases; junction bases outside the gene matches: 6. This CDR3 contains 13 residues. Here the CDR3 DNA reads TGTGCCAGCAGCTGGGGGGGATCCGAGACCCAGTACTTC. This encodes CASSWGGSETQYF.